Following are 20 T cell receptor beta chains from one sample sequenced in a study of OX40 agonist ivuxolimab in advanced cancers. Profiled with immunoSEQ multiplex PCR; TCRdb holds only in-frame clones, not every one. This sample carries roughly 100,000 clones, approximately 83% of them seen once, and the ten largest clones take over 1.3%. This sample comprised CD4+ or CD8+ T cells sorted from blood, obtained in a trial of the OX40 agonist ivuxolimab. Receptors were obtained from an adult with an advanced solid tumor such as melanoma, head and neck, liver or kidney cancer.

In this sample, this clone turned up once. This chain connects TRBV28 to TRBJ2-7, with TRBD2 as a possible D gene (6 bases). Germline lookup yields CDR1 MDHEN and CDR2 SYDVKM. There are 12 residues in the CDR3. Deletions cut 4 bases from V and 7 bases from J, with 11 bases between. CDR3 amino acids: CASSSRREEQYF. CDR3 coding DNA: TGTGCCAGCAGTTCGAGGCGGGAAGAGCAGTACTTC.

The V gene is TRBV18, the J gene TRBJ2-7; no firm D call. Germline V lookup: CDR1 KGHSH, CDR2 LQKENI. V dropped 4 bases and J dropped 2 bases, with 15 bases sitting between them. The CDR3 is made up of 15 amino acids. The CDR3 protein is CASSQPGPNPYEQYF. CDR3 coding DNA: TGTGCCAGCTCACAACCGGGTCCAAACCCCTACGAGCAGTACTTC. Full variable domain (missing parts from reference TRBV18 and TRBJ2-7): NAGVMQNPRHLVRRRGQEARLRCSPMKGHSHVYWYRQLPEEGLKFMVYLQKENIIDESGMPKERFSAEFPKEGPSILRIQQVVRGDSAAYFCASSQPGPNPYEQYFGPGTRLTVT.

V is TRBV11-1 and J is TRBJ1-1; a possible D gene is TRBD1 (5 bases). V lost 7 bases to trimming and J lost 4 bases, with 16 bases between them. This CDR3 has 14 amino acids. Germline loops: CDR1 SGHAT, CDR2 FQDESV (reference sequence). CDR3 amino acids: CASTLWGEATEAFF. The DNA for the CDR3 is TGTGCCAGCACCCTGTGGGGCGAGGCCACTGAAGCTTTCTTT. The full variable domain, rest sourced from reference TRBV11-1 and TRBJ1-1, is EAEVAQSPRYKITEKSQAVAFWCDPISGHATLYWYRQILGQGPELLVQFQDESVVDDSQLPKDRFSAERLKGVDSTLKIQPAELGDSAMYLCASTLWGEATEAFFGQGTRLTVV.

This sequence joins TRBV11-2 and TRBJ2-5; 7 bases are a match to TRBD1. The end of the DNA is better explained by TRBJ2-7, so the J call may be wrong. The CDR3 has 15 amino acids. Germline lookup yields CDR1 SGHAT and CDR2 FQNNGV. The CDR3, as DNA: TGTGCCAGCAGACTAGGGACAGCCTACTCCTACGAGCAGTACTTC. Protein product: CASRLGTAYSYEQYF.

CDR3 coding DNA: TGTGCCAGCAGCTCAGGTGTTGGAAACACCATATATTTT. This gives the protein CASSSGVGNTIYF. The rearrangement uses TRBV11-2 and TRBJ1-3; D is ambiguous. V dropped 4 bases and J dropped 3 bases, with 7 bases sitting between them. CDR1 SGHAT and CDR2 FQNNGV come from the germline V gene. The CDR3 has 13 amino acids.

In nucleotides, the CDR3 is TGTGCCAGCAAACAGGACCTCCCCGAGCAGTACTTC. It yields the protein CASKQDLPEQYF. V and J are TRBV2 and TRBJ2-7; possibly TRBD1 for D (5 bases). Trimming took 7 bases from V and 6 from J, leaving 13 bases between them. The CDR3 spans 12 residues. CDR1 is SNHLY and CDR2 is FYNNEI in the germline V gene.

The chain links TRBV7-9 to TRBJ2-7; the D gene could be TRBD1 or TRBD2 (5 bases each). Germline values: CDR1 SEHNR, CDR2 FQNEAQ (reference sequence). The CDR3 extends over 14 amino acids. The V and J ends lost 3 bases and 2 bases respectively, with 11 bases between them. CDR3 loop: CASSLGDGPYEQYF. The CDR3 DNA is TGTGCCAGCAGCTTGGGGGACGGACCCTACGAGCAGTACTTC.

The chain has TRBV6-5 and TRBJ1-2, with D perhaps TRBD1 (6 bases). The CDR3 is made up of 13 amino acids. The V end was cut by 8 bases, the J end by 2 bases, with 12 bases between. Germline V lookup: CDR1 MNHEY, CDR2 SVGAGI. CDR3 nucleotides: TGTGCCAGCCACGGAGGGACAAACTATGGCTACACCTTC. It is translated as CASHGGTNYGYTF.

The V and J genes are TRBV5-1 and TRBJ1-1, with 7 bases lining up with TRBD1. Germline CDR1 reads SGHRS; CDR2 reads YFSETQ. Trimming cost V 1 base and J 2 bases; bases outside gene matches: 23. The CDR3 has 21 amino acids. CDR3 sequence: CASSLPGNNSRGATTNTEAFF. The CDR3 DNA is TGCGCCAGCAGCTTGCCGGGCAATAACTCCAGGGGGGCAACCACTAACACTGAAGCTTTCTTT.

This chain connects TRBV28 to TRBJ1-2, with D possibly matching TRBD1 (6 bases). The V end lost 5 bases, the J end lost 6 bases, and 25 bases lay between the germline ends. The CDR3 runs to 17 residues. CDR1 and CDR2 from the germline V gene are MDHEN and SYDVKM. CDR3 amino acids: CASSTPVAGADRNGYTF. The CDR3, as DNA: TGTGCCAGCAGTACCCCGGTGGCAGGGGCTGATCGCAATGGCTACACCTTC.

J is TRBJ2-7 and V is TRBV2; no clear D. The ends were cut back, 10 bases at V and 0 bases at J, with 16 bases in the middle. The CDR3 has 14 amino acids. Per the germline V gene, CDR1 is SNHLY and CDR2 is FYNNEI. The CDR3 sequence is CATKIVESSYEQYF. CDR3 DNA sequence: TGTGCCACCAAGATAGTCGAAAGCTCCTACGAGCAGTACTTC.

This chain uses TRBV29-1 with TRBJ2-2; D might be TRBD1 (6 bases). V was clipped by 6 bases and J by 5 bases, with 13 bases between them. Germline V gene lookup returns CDR1 SQVTM and CDR2 ANQGSEA. This CDR3 comprises 13 residues. CDR3 amino acids: CSVVQGRTGELFF. CDR3 sequence (DNA): TGCAGCGTGGTGCAGGGGCGGACCGGGGAGCTGTTTTTT.

The gene calls are TRBV7-9 and TRBJ1-1; TRBD1 is a possible D gene (5 bases). CDR3 length equals 16 residues. V lost 0 bases and J lost 7, with 18 bases in between. From germline, CDR1 is SEHNR and CDR2 FQNEAQ (reference sequence). CDR3 loop: CASSLAVGGEYVEAFF. The CDR3 DNA follows: TGTGCCAGCAGCTTAGCTGTCGGGGGAGAGTACGTTGAAGCTTTCTTT.

The chain uses TRBV5-1 and TRBJ1-5, with 7 bases matching TRBD1. The trim removed 4 bases at V and 5 bases at J, leaving 9 bases unmatched. The CDR3 contains 15 residues. Germline CDR1 SGHRS, CDR2 YFSETQ. In DNA form, the CDR3 reads TGCGCCAGCAGCCCTACAGGGGCGGTTGATCAGCCCCAGCATTTT. Protein: CASSPTGAVDQPQHF.

The chain has TRBV2 and TRBJ1-1, with D possibly TRBD1 on 6 matching bases. V lost 7 bases and J 3 bases, leaving 15 bases between the germline ends. The CDR3 totals 14 residues. Per germline, CDR1 SNHLY and CDR2 FYNNEI. CDR3 loop: CASMSGVIYTEAFF. In nucleotides, the CDR3 is TGTGCCAGCATGTCAGGGGTAATTTACACTGAAGCTTTCTTT. The variable domain in full, with the rest retrieved from reference TRBV2 and TRBJ1-1, is EPEVTQTPSHQVTQMGQEVILRCVPISNHLYFYWYRQILGQKVEFLVSFYNNEISEKSEIFDDQFSVERPDGSNFTLKIRSTKLEDSAMYFCASMSGVIYTEAFFGQGTRLTVV.

The V gene is TRBV5-1, the J gene TRBJ2-5, with D perhaps TRBD2 (5 bases). Germline CDR1 reads SGHRS; CDR2 reads YFSETQ. Trimming stripped 9 bases from V and 1 base from J, with 10 bases between. The CDR3 loop spans 12 amino acids. Here the CDR3 DNA reads TGCGCCACCCGGAGGCGCCAAGAGACCCAGTACTTC. It is translated as CATRRRQETQYF. The full variable domain, rest sourced from reference TRBV5-1 and TRBJ2-5, is KAGVTQTPRYLIKTRGQQVTLSCSPISGHRSVSWYQQTPGQGLQFLFEYFSETQRNKGNFPGRFSGRQFSNSRSEMNVSTLELGDSALYLCATRRRQETQYFGPGTRLLVL.

The chain uses TRBV2 and TRBJ1-5; D might be TRBD1 (5 bases). Trimming pared 6 bases from V and 5 bases from J, leaving 14 bases between. CDR3 length: 14 amino acids. CDR1 SNHLY and CDR2 FYNNEI come from the germline V gene. The DNA for the CDR3 is TGTGCCAGCAGCGACAGACAGAGGTATCAGCCCCAGCATTTT. Translation gives CASSDRQRYQPQHF.

As to this clone: Compared with germline, one end of the junction differs, possibly owing to a read error. The CDR3, as DNA: TGTGCCAGCAGTGCTGGGACAGGGCGAACTTTT. Translation: CASSAGTGRTF. V gene TRBV28 combines with J gene TRBJ1-3; 9 bases are a match to TRBD1. This CDR3 has 11 residues. Germline CDR1 MDHEN, CDR2 SYDVKM.

This clone was detected only a few times. Here the CDR3 DNA reads TGTGCCAGCAGCTATGGGCATATCCCGTATGGCTACACCTTC. It translates to CASSYGHIPYGYTF. V usage is TRBV5-4 and J usage is TRBJ1-2; D gene ambiguous. This CDR3 comprises 14 residues. Trimming took 3 bases from V and 5 from J, leaving 14 bases between them. The germline CDR1 and CDR2 sequences are SGHNT and YYREEE (reference sequence).

V and J are TRBV7-2 and TRBJ2-1, with D possibly TRBD1 on 5 matching bases. CDR3 length: 12 residues. Trimming stripped 4 bases from V and 13 bases from J, with 14 bases between. Germline V gene data show CDR1 as SGHTA and CDR2 as FQGNSA. CDR3 DNA sequence: TGTGCCAGCAGCTCTCAACAGGAATTTCAGTTCTTC. This sequence encodes CASSSQQEFQFF.